This TCR beta chain was retrieved from a study of blood T cell repertoires in COVID-19. This clone was seen a handful of times. The protocol was immunoSEQ multiplex PCR, while the TCRdb copy is restricted to in-frame clones and leaves out a portion. The table records roughly 160,000 clones, approximately 80% of them present only once. The sequencing input was PBMCs or T cells enriched from blood (not recorded which). This TCR derives from a man aged 50 to 60 who had recovered from COVID-19.

CDR3 in DNA: TGTGCCAGCTCACCTGCGGACAGTTCTAACTATGGCTACACCTTC. Translating it yields CASSPADSSNYGYTF. The chain carries TRBV18 and TRBJ1-2; TRBD1 might be the D (6 bases). With 3 bases removed from V and 0 bases from J, the gap between germline ends came to 11 bases. CDR1 and CDR2 from the germline V gene are KGHSH and LQKENI. The CDR3 is made up of 15 amino acids.